The TCR beta chain described here comes from a study of T-cell memory formation after mild COVID-19. Looking at the study overall: Across donors, TCR clusters were largely donor specific.

Trimming cost V 0 bases and J 7 bases, with 13 bases left between them. Germline lookup yields CDR1 LNHDA and CDR2 SQIVND (reference sequence). The CDR3 sequence is 15 residues long. This clonotype was observed a handful of times. Its antigen is unidentified. General study findings and limits: Pre-infection memory held some responding clones, suggesting pre-existing cross-reactive T cells responded. Whether second-wave clones peaking at day 37 were SARS-CoV-2 specific went unconfirmed.

5'RACE, which relied on constant-segment primers, yielded TCR alpha and TCR beta cDNA libraries carrying sample barcodes and UMIs. TCRdb re-called the 5' RACE reads through MiXCR, storing one row per CDR3 protein. The sample gives approximately 580,000 distinct CDR3 sequences, over 20% of which show up once; around 12% is in the top ten. The sequenced sample consisted of PBMCs or a T cell subset sorted from them (not recorded which). This chain links TRBV19 with TRBJ1-5; maybe TRBD1 (5 bases). This clonotype was sampled from an adult woman who had mild COVID-19 (a few samples of this study predate the infection). Cell type and time point are not known. This CDR3 reads CASSIDRTNGQPQHF. In nucleotides, the CDR3 is TGTGCCAGTAGTATAGATCGGACAAACGGACAGCCCCAGCATTTT.